This T cell receptor beta chain is drawn from a study of beta chain features in type 1 diabetes. The CDR3 is 15 residues long. CDR1 and CDR2 from the germline V gene are MDHEN and SYDVKM. J was trimmed by 1 base and V by 5 bases; bases with no gene match: 6. About this clone itself: What it recognizes is unknown. This CDR3 is also generated by other DNA sequences in the sample.

Since all of the isolated RNA was reverse transcribed, expressed TCRB transcripts were what got sequenced. The repertoire was sequenced with immunoSEQ multiplex PCR; TCRdb's copy has only in-frame clones and lacks some. The data contain some 290,000 clones, around an eighth of them singletons. The collection from each donor was one heparinised blood draw averaging about 116 mL. Each population that was sorted was more than 98% pure. Notes on the study in general: TCRB CDR3s from Type 1 diabetes patients were moderately but significantly shorter in all four CD4+ subsets. Healthy donors had naive, central memory and Treg TCRB repertoires that appeared less similar than those seen among patients.

The receptor's source is a man aged 25-45 years with type 1 diabetes. This rearrangement joins TRBV28 to TRBJ2-7, with TRBD2 matching over 9 bases. The sequenced sample consisted of naive CD4+ T cells from blood. CDR3 protein: CASSLSTSGSYEQYF. CDR3 DNA sequence: TGTGCCAGCAGTCTCTCGACTAGCGGTTCCTACGAGCAGTACTTC.